This T cell receptor beta chain was observed in a study of blood T cell repertoires in COVID-19 (dated by TCRdb to the early 2020s). About the study as a whole: Samples covering the acute and convalescent phases of COVID-19 were provided by collaborators in the United States, Italy and Spain. A freely available public database, intended as a resource for researchers studying the immune response to SARS-CoV-2, is where the repertoires were released. Samples were obtained from the ongoing ImmuneRACE study (first 160 participants) and from over 1,000 subjects provided by 6 global collaborators. Where available, HLA class I and class II types were obtained from metadata supplied by the sample provider rather than from assay-based typing. The prospective study material was composed of cDNA or gDNA derived from T cells, B-cell-depleted T cells, or PBMCs. Deeply sampled blood TCRbeta repertoires from subjects exposed to, actively infected with, or recovered from COVID-19 were included in the dataset. Nearly every sample came with metadata listing a de-identified subject ID, COVID-19 status, age in years and sex.

On the study overall, not on this receptor specifically: Clinical and demographic metadata were provided uncurated, with the amount varying by source and participant.

Each collaborating institution followed its own protocols to collect whole blood in K2EDTA tubes. For TCRbeta analysis, collaborators shipped samples in one of three forms: frozen whole blood, isolated PBMCs, or DNA extracted from either of those sample types. The immunoSEQ Assay, a bias-controlled multiplex PCR, was used to amplify TCRbeta CDR3 regions from genomic DNA. The study's own analysis went as follows. Within the assay, amplification of reference gene primers was used to estimate how many nucleated cells each sample contained. To quantify the absolute abundance of each unique TCRbeta CDR3 rearrangement, sequence reads were collapsed and filtered. Productive Simpson clonality was computed per sample as the square root of Simpson's diversity index over productive rearrangements. The immuneACCESS repertoire file appears here via TCRdb, limited to in-frame rearrangements. These files lack a portion of the clones; in checked studies, under half of the deficit traces to unresolved V genes, and the cause of the others is not known. V, J and clone size are those of that table, while D and trimming were read from the DNA. Present in this sample are under 300,000 clones, roughly three quarters of which were seen just once. The ten most abundant clones make up 4% of the sample.

V and J are truncated by 2 bases and 5 bases respectively, leaving an intervening sequence of 9 bases. The CDR3 runs 14 amino acids, cysteine and phenylalanine included. Only CDR3 DNA remains: 42 bases, in frame from the first base. From a lookup of the germline V gene (reference sequence), CDR1 and CDR2 are WNHNN and SYGVQD. With respect to this clone: The specificity of this receptor is unknown. No clone much larger than this one lies a single base away; base qualities are absent.

The chain was built from TRBV10-1 and TRBJ2-2; no D gene is confidently identified. Sequenced sample: peripheral blood. This clonotype was sampled from a woman aged 40 to 50 with active or convalescent COVID-19. The CDR3 sequence is CASSENTLTGELFF. The nucleotide sequence is TGCGCCAGCAGTGAGAACACCTTGACCGGGGAGCTGTTTTTT.